The 5 T cell receptor beta chains below all came from one sample that was sequenced in a study of human T cells and chemical hapten exposure. Stated time point: patch test 1, 2 weeks after DPC sensitization. The sample's treatment: therapeutic diphenylcyclopropenone sensitization with weekly scalp DPC. Via MiXCR, TCRdb re-called the RACE reads, giving one row per CDR3 protein. The sample includes around 380,000 distinct CDR3 sequences, about 4.4% of them seen just once. The sample in question was whole blood, obtained in connection with sensitization to the hapten diphenylcyclopropenone (DPC). The receptors come from a woman aged 45-59 years with alopecia areata. Some clones in this sample may be carry-over from other donors' samples.

This clonotype was counted only a few times. CDR3 in amino acids: CSAGRPQHF. The CDR3 DNA is TGCAGTGCTGGGCGGCCCCAGCATTTT. The chain joins TRBV20-1 to TRBJ1-5; D remains unclear. The CDR3 spans 9 residues. From germline, CDR1 is DFQATT and CDR2 SNEGSKA (reference sequence). V gave up 5 bases and J gave up 9 bases, with 5 bases separating them.

The chain is built from TRBV2 and TRBJ2-3; 8 bases agree with TRBD1. V shed 8 bases, J shed 6 bases, and the junction held 7 bases outside the gene matches. The CDR3 contains 13 residues. Germline V lookup: CDR1 SNHLY, CDR2 FYNNEI. CDR3 protein: CASGTGPLDTQYF. As DNA, the CDR3 is TGTGCCAGCGGGACAGGTCCTTTGGATACGCAGTATTTT.

This clonotype was detected many times. V is TRBV30 and J is TRBJ1-5; a possible D gene is TRBD1 (5 bases). In germline, CDR1 is GTSNPN, CDR2 SVGIG (reference sequence). CDR3 size: 14 residues. The V end lost 0 bases, the J end lost 7 bases, and 13 bases lay between the germline ends. The CDR3 nucleotides are TGTGCCTGGAGTGTAGGGCAGGGTGACCAGCCCCAGCATTTT. Amino acids: CAWSVGQGDQPQHF. The variable domain in full, completed from reference TRBV30 and TRBJ1-5, reads SQTIHQWPATLVQPVGSPLSLECTVEGTSNPNLYWYRQAAGRGLQLLFYSVGIGQISSEVPQNLSASRPQDRQFILSSKKLLLSDSGFYLCAWSVGQGDQPQHFGDGTRLSIL.

V and J are TRBV10-3 and TRBJ2-3; the D call may be TRBD1 or TRBD2 (5 bases each). Trimming pared 6 bases from V and 6 bases from J, leaving 16 bases between. CDR1 is ENHRY, CDR2 SYGVKD, per germline. The length of the CDR3 is 14 residues. Here the CDR3 DNA reads TGTGCCATCAGCCCGGGACCCGGTGGGGATACGCAGTATTTT. It specifies CAISPGPGGDTQYF.

Ten or more counts support this clonotype. The chain joins TRBV25-1 to TRBJ2-1, with TRBD2 matching 7 bases. This CDR3 has 13 amino acids. Looked up from germline, CDR1 is MGHDK and CDR2 is SYGVNS. V was clipped by 8 bases and J by 12 bases; unmatched bases: 13. DNA for the CDR3: TGTGCCAGCTCTACGGGCCTAGGGAGGGGGCAGTTCTTC. It is translated as CASSTGLGRGQFF.